A selection of T cell receptor beta chains follows, all from one sample in a study of blood T cell repertoires in COVID-19. Repertoires were generated with immunoSEQ multiplex PCR, while TCRdb's copy carries only in-frame clones and drops some. The sample shows 250,000 to 350,000 clones, about 87% of them seen only once. The sequenced sample consisted of peripheral blood. The receptor source for this set is a woman between 50 and 59 years old who had recovered from COVID-19. Each CDR3 is given with its conserved first and last residue. Each record gives: CDR3 protein, CDR3 DNA, clone size, D gene, J gene, V gene. D genes are given only for firm matches. Clone size is not always given. Where it is, it says once, few, many or a class for expanded clones.

CATSDLTSGSTDTQYF	TGTGCCACCAGTGACCTTACTAGCGGCAGCACAGATACGCAGTATTTT	.	TRBD2	TRBJ2-3	TRBV24-1
CASSVGRRTEAFF	TGTGCCAGCAGCGTAGGGAGGCGGACTGAAGCTTTCTTT	.	.	TRBJ1-1	TRBV9
CAWRIAGGPILYNEQFF	TGTGCCTGGAGAATTGCGGGGGGGCCTATCCTCTACAATGAGCAGTTCTTC	.	TRBD2	TRBJ2-1	TRBV30
CASSYTPPGQTYEQYF	TGTGCCAGCAGTTACACTCCCCCTGGACAGACCTACGAGCAGTACTTC	.	.	TRBJ2-7	TRBV6-5
CASSSRVSMSGNTIYF	TGTGCCAGCAGTTCCAGGGTCAGTATGTCTGGAAACACCATATATTTT	.	.	TRBJ1-3	TRBV28
CASSLRDRDAAFF	TGTGCCAGCAGCTTGCGGGACAGGGACGCTGCTTTCTTT	.	TRBD1	TRBJ1-1	TRBV5-4
CASSPVGRAFNNEQFF	TGTGCCAGCTCACCAGTCGGGAGGGCCTTTAACAATGAGCAGTTCTTC	once	TRBD2	TRBJ2-1	TRBV18
CASSSPSGQETQYF	TGTGCCAGCAGCTCGCCTAGCGGCCAAGAGACCCAGTACTTC	.	TRBD2	TRBJ2-5	TRBV5-4
CASPTGTGANVLTF	TGCGCCAGCCCTACAGGGACTGGGGCCAACGTCCTGACTTTC	.	.	TRBJ2-6	TRBV10-1
CASSFRARVNNEQFF	TGTGCCAGCAGTTTTAGGGCCAGGGTCAACAATGAGCAGTTCTTC	.	.	TRBJ2-1	TRBV28
CASSQDPGPGGLADTQYF	TGCGCCAGCAGCCAAGATCCTGGGCCAGGGGGCCTCGCAGATACGCAGTATTTT	once	TRBD1	TRBJ2-3	TRBV4-1